This TCR beta chain was sequenced in a study of brain T cells in children with intractable seizures. With respect to this clone: Its specificity is not known.

The study, taken as a whole, reports: Viral specificity was inferred only from CDR3 similarity; HCMV serostatus was unknown. Clones missing pre-surgery may reflect undersampling of that blood sample.

Time point in this sample: blood from clinic visit 5 months post-surgery; TSC patient then seizure free. The sequenced cases were selected for having the highest brain T cell transcript signatures. Patients received at least one anti-epileptic drug before surgery. The assay was immunoSEQ multiplex PCR, and TCRdb's table has in-frame clones only and misses some. The data show around 340,000 clones, approximately 93% seen once. The sequence was collected from a boy younger than two with tuberous sclerosis and intractable seizures. Sample: peripheral blood, taken roughly 5 months after surgery.

The CDR3 loop reads CASSFGRNTGELFF. In DNA, the CDR3 is TGCGCCAGCAGCTTTGGGCGGAACACCGGGGAGCTGTTTTTT. The chain joins TRBV5-1 to TRBJ2-2; D is ambiguous. Per germline, CDR1 SGHRS and CDR2 YFSETQ. This CDR3 region has 14 residues. With 2 bases removed from V and 1 base from J, the gap between germline ends came to 6 bases.